This TCR beta chain was observed in a study of spatial heterogeneity in lung cancer. Time point: sample taken at primary tumor resection. Sequencing of whole RNA from tumor, nontumor lung or frozen PBMC involved no sorting. Trimming pared 0 bases from V and 5 bases from J, leaving 14 bases between. CDR1 is SQVTM and CDR2 is ANQGSEA in the germline V gene. This CDR3 is 15 amino acids long. This clonotype occurred many times. What it recognizes is unknown. Unique molecular identifiers tagged every individual TCR cDNA molecule. TCRdb re-analysed the 5' RACE reads in MiXCR, keeping a single row per CDR3 protein. The sample contains more than 10,000 distinct CDR3 sequences, about 5% of which appear only once. Study results and limitations: Counts of expanded intratumoral alpha and beta TCRs tracked tumor mutation counts.

Sequenced here: lung tumor tissue, sampled at surgery. The clonotype was recovered from a female donor with early-stage non-small cell lung cancer. The rearrangement uses TRBV29-1 and TRBJ2-1; D is uncertain. The CDR3 is CSVEDQLPVDNEQFF. The DNA for the CDR3 is TGCAGCGTTGAAGATCAGTTGCCGGTCGACAATGAGCAGTTCTTC.